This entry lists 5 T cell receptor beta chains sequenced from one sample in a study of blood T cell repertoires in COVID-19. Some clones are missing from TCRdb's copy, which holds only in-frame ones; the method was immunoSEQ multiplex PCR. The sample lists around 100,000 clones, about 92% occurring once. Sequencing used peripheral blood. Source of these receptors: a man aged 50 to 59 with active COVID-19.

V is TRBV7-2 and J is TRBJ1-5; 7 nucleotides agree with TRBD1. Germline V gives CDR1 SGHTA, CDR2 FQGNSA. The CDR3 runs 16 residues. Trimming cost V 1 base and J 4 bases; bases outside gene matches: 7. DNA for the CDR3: TGTGCCAGCAGCTTAGGAGTGGACAGGCTGAATCAGCCCCAGCATTTT. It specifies CASSLGVDRLNQPQHF.

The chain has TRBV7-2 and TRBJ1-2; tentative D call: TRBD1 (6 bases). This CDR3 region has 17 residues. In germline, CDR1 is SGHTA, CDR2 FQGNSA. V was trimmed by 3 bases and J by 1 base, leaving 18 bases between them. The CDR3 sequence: CASSLGASDTHNYGYTF. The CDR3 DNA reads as TGTGCCAGCAGCTTGGGGGCATCGGACACCCATAACTATGGCTACACCTTC.

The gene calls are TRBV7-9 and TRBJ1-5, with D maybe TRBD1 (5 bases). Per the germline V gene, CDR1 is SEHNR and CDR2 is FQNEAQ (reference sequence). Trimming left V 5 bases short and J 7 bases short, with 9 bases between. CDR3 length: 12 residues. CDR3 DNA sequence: TGTGCCAGCAGCCAGGGAGGACAGCCCCAGCATTTT. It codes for CASSQGGQPQHF.

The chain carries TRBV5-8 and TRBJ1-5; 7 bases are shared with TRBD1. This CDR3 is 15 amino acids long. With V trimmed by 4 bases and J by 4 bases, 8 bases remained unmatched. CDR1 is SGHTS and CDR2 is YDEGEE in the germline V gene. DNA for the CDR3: TGTGCCAGCAGCGAAACAGACAGGGCGAATCAGCCCCAGCATTTT. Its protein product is CASSETDRANQPQHF.

The CDR3 region has the DNA TGCGCCAGCAGCTTGGGGGACAGGAAGAATGGCGGGGAGCTGTTTTTT. Translated: CASSLGDRKNGGELFF. The chain uses TRBV5-1 and TRBJ2-2, with 8 bases that match TRBD1. Germline V gene lookup returns CDR1 SGHRS and CDR2 YFSETQ. V shed 0 bases and J 7 bases; nucleotides not matched to a gene: 8. The CDR3 totals 16 residues.